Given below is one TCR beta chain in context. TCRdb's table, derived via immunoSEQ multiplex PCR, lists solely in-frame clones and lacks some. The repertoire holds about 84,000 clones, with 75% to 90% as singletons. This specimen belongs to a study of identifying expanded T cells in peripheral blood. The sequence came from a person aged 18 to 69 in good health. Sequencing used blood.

The CDR3 bases are TGTGCCAGCAGCTTAACCCGCTCTGGAAACACCATATATTTT. Its translation is CASSLTRSGNTIYF. V gene TRBV7-6 combines with J gene TRBJ1-3; D unresolved. This CDR3 contains 14 residues. V shed 2 bases and J shed 0 bases, with 5 bases lying between them. Per germline, CDR1 SGHVS and CDR2 FNYEAQ.